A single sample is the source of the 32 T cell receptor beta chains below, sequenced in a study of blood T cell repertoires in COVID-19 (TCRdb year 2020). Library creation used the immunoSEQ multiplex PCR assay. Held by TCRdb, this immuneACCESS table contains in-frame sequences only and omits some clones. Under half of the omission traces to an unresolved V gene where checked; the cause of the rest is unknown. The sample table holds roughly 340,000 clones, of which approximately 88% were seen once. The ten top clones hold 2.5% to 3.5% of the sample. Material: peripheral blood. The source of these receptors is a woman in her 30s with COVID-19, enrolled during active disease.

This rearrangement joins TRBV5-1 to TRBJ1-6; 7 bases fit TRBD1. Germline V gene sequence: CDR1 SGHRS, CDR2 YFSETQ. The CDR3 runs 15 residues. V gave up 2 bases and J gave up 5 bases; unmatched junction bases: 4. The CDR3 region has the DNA TGCGCCAGCAGCTTAAGGGGGCAGGATAATTCACCCCTCCACTTT. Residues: CASSLRGQDNSPLHF.

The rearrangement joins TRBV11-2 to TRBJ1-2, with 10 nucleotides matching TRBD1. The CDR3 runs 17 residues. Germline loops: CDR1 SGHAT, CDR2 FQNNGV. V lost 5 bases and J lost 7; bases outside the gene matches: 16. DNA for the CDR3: TGTGCCAGCAGCCAACTAATAGTAGGACAGGGGGTTCGTGGCTACACCTTC. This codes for CASSQLIVGQGVRGYTF.

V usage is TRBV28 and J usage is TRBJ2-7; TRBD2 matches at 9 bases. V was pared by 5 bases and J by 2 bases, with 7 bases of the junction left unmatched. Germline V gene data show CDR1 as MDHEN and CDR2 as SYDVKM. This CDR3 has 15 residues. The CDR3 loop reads CASSAGTSPTYEQYV. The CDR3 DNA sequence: TGTGCCAGCAGTGCCGGGACTAGCCCAACCTACGAGCAGTACGTC.

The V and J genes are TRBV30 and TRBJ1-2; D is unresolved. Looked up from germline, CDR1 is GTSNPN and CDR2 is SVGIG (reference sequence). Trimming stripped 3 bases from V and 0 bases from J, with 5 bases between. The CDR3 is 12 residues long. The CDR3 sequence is CAWSGTNYGYTF. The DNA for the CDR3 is TGTGCCTGGAGCGGGACTAACTATGGCTACACCTTC.

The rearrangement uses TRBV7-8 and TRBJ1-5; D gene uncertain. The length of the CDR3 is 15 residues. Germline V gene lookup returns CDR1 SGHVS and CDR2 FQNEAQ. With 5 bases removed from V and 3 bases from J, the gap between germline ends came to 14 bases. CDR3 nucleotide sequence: TGTGCCAGCAGCCTTCTAGACGGGGACAATCAGCCCCAGCATTTT. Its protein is CASSLLDGDNQPQHF.

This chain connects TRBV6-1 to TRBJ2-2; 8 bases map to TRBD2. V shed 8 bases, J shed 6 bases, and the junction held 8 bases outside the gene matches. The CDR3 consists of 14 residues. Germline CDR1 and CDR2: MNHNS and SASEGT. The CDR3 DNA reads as TGTGCCAGCGTTCCGGGGGGGCCGTCCGGGGAGCTGTTTTTT. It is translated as CASVPGGPSGELFF.

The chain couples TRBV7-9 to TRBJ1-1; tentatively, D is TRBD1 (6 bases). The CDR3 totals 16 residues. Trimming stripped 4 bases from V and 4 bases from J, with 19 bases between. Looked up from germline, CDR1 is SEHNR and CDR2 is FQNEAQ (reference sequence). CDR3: CASSSKSGQKVTEAFF. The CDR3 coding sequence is TGTGCCAGCAGCTCCAAATCCGGACAGAAAGTCACTGAAGCTTTCTTT. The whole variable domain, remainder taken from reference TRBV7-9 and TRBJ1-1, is DTGVSQNPRHKITKRGQNVTFRCDPISEHNRLYWYRQTLGQGPEFLTYFQNEAQLEKSRLLSDRFSAERPKGSFSTLEIQRTEQGDSAMYLCASSSKSGQKVTEAFFGQGTRLTVV.

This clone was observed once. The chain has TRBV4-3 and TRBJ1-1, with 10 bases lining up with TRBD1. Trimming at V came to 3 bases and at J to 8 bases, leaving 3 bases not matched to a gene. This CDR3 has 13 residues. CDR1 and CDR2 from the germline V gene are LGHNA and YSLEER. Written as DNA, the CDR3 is TGCGCCAGCAGCCAGAGGACAGGGGGAGAAGCTTTCTTT. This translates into CASSQRTGGEAFF.

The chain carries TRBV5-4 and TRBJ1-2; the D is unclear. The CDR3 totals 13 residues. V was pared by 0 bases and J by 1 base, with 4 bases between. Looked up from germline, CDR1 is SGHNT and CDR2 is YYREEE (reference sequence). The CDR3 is CASSLDGNYGYTF. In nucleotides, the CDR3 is TGTGCCAGCAGCTTGGACGGTAACTATGGCTACACCTTC.

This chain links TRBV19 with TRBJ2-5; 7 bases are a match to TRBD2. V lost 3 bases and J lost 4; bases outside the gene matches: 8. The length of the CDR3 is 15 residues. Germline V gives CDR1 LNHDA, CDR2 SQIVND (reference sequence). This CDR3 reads CASSIAAGVGETQYF. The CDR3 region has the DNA TGTGCCAGTAGTATCGCGGCGGGAGTAGGAGAGACCCAGTACTTC.

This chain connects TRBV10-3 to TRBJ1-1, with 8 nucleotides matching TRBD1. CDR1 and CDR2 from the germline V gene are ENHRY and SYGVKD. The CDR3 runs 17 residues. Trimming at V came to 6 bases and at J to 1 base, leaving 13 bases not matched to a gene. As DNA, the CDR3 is TGTGCCATCAGGCCTGGACAGGGATCGGGGGAGAACACTGAAGCTTTCTTT. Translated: CAIRPGQGSGENTEAFF.

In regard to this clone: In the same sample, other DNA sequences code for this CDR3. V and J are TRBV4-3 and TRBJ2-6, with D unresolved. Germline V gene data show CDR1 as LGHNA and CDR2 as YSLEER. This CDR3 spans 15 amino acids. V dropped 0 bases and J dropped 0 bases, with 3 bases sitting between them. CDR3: CASSQDSSGANVLTF. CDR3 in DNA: TGCGCCAGCAGCCAAGACTCCTCTGGGGCCAACGTCCTGACTTTC.

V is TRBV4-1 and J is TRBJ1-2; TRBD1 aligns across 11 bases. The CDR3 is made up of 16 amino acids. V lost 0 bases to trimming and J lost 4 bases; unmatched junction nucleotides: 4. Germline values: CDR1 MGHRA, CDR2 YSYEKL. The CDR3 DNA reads TGCGCCAGCAGCCAAGAGGGACAGGGGGGAATCTATGGCTACACCTTC. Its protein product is CASSQEGQGGIYGYTF.

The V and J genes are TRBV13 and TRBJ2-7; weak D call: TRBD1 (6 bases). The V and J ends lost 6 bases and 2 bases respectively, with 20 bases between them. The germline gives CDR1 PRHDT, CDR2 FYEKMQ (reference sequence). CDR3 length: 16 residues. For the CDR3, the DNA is TGTGCCAGCAGTCTACAGGGTAGTTTTTCCGCCTACGAGCAGTACTTC. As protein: CASSLQGSFSAYEQYF. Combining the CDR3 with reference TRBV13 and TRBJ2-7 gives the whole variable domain AAGVIQSPRHLIKEKRETATLKCYPIPRHDTVYWYQQGPGQDPQFLISFYEKMQSDKGSIPDRFSAQQFSDYHSELNMSSLELGDSALYFCASSLQGSFSAYEQYFGPGTRLTVT.

The CDR3 spells CASSLEQGAVYGYTF. In nucleotides, the CDR3 is TGTGCCAGCAGCCTTGAACAGGGGGCAGTCTATGGCTACACCTTC. This sequence joins TRBV7-2 and TRBJ1-2; 9 nucleotides match TRBD1. The V and J ends lost 5 bases and 4 bases, in that order; junction bases with no gene match: 8. CDR1 and CDR2 from the germline V gene are SGHTA and FQGNSA. This CDR3 is 15 amino acids long.

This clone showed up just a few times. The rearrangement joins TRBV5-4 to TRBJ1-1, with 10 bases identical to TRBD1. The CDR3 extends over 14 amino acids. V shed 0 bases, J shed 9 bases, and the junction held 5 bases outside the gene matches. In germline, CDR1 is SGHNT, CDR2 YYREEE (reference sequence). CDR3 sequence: CASSLGGDRGKAFF. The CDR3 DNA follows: TGTGCCAGCAGCTTGGGGGGGGACAGGGGAAAAGCTTTCTTT.

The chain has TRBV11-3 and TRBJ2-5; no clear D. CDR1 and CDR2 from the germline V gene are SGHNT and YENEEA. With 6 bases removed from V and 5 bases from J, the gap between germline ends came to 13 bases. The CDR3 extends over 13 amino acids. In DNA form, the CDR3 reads TGTGCCAGCAGTCCAACCCCCCAGGAGACCCAGTACTTC. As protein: CASSPTPQETQYF.

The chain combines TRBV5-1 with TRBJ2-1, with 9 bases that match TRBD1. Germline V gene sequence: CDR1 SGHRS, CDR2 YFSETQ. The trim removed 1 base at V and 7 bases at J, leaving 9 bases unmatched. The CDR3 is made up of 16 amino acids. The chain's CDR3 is CASSLLTGGERNEQFF. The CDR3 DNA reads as TGCGCCAGCAGCTTGTTAACAGGGGGCGAAAGGAATGAGCAGTTCTTC.

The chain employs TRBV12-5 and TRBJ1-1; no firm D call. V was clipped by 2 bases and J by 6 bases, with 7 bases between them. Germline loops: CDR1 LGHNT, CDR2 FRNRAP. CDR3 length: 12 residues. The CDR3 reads CASGLTGAEAFF. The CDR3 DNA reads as TGTGCTAGTGGTTTGACCGGGGCTGAAGCTTTCTTT.

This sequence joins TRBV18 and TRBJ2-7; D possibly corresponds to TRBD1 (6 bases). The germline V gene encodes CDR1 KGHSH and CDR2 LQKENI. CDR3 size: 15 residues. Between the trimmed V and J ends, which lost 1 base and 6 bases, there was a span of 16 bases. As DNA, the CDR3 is TGTGCCAGCTCACCACTTGGGGGCGGCGGCGGCGAGCAGTACGTC. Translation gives CASSPLGGGGGEQYV.

In DNA form, the CDR3 reads TGTGCCAGTAGTCTTATTCCGGACAATGAGCAGTTCTTC. The encoded protein is CASSLIPDNEQFF. The rearrangement uses TRBV19 and TRBJ2-1, with unresolved D. The ends were cut back, 5 bases at V and 5 bases at J, with 10 bases in the middle. The CDR3 is made up of 13 amino acids. Germline V gives CDR1 LNHDA, CDR2 SQIVND (reference sequence).

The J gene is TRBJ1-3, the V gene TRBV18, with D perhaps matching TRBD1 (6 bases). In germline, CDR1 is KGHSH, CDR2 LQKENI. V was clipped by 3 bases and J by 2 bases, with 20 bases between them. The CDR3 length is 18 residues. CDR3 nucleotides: TGTGCCAGCTCACCGACCAGAAATGGGGGGGCTGCTGGAAACACCATATATTTT. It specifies CASSPTRNGGAAGNTIYF.

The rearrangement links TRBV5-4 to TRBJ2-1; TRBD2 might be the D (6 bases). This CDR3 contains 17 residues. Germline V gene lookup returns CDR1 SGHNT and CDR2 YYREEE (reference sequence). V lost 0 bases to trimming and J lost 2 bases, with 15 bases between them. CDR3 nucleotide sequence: TGTGCCAGCAGCTTGGGGTCTCCGGGAGAGCCCTACAATGAGCAGTTCTTC. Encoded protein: CASSLGSPGEPYNEQFF.

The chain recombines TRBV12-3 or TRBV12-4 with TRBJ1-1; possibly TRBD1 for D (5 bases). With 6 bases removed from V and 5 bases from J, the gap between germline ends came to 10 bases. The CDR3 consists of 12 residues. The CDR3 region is CASRGRGTEAFF. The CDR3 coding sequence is TGTGCCAGCAGGGGACGGGGGACTGAAGCTTTCTTT.

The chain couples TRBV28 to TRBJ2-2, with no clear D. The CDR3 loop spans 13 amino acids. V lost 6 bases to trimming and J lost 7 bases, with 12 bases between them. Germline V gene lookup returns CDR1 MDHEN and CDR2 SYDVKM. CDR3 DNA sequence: TGTGCCAGCAGCTCAGACACCAACGGGGAGCTGTTTTTT. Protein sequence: CASSSDTNGELFF.

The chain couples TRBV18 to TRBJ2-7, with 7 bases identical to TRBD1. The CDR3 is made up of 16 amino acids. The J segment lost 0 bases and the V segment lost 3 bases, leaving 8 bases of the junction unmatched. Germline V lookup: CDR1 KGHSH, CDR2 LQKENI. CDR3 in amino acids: CASSPLGTEHSYEQYF. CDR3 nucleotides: TGTGCCAGCTCACCGCTCGGGACAGAACACTCCTACGAGCAGTACTTC.

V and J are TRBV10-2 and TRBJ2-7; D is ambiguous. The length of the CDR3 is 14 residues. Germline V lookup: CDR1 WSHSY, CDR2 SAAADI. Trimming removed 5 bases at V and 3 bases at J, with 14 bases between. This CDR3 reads CASSPDSSFYEQYV. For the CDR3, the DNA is TGCGCCAGCAGTCCCGACTCCTCCTTCTACGAGCAGTACGTC.

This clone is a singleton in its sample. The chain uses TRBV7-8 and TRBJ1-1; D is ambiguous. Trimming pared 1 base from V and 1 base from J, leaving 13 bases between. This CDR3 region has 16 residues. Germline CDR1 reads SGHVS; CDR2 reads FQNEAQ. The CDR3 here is CASSLEVVRQNTEAFF. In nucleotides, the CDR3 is TGTGCCAGCAGCTTAGAAGTTGTCAGGCAGAACACTGAAGCTTTCTTT.

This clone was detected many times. CDR3 DNA sequence: TGTGCCAGCAGTGAACCGAGACAGGGGCGAGGGGAAAAACTGTTTTTT. As protein: CASSEPRQGRGEKLFF. The chain links TRBV25-1 to TRBJ1-4; TRBD1 matches at 8 bases. The CDR3 is made up of 16 amino acids. Germline CDR1 and CDR2: MGHDK and SYGVNS. V dropped 2 bases and J dropped 8; count of bases not matched to a gene: 10.

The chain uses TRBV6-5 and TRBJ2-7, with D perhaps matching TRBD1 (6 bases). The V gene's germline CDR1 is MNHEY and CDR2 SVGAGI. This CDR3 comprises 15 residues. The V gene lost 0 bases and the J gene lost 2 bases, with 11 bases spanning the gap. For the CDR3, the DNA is TGTGCCAGCAGTTACTCGATAGGACAGCCCTACGAGCAGTACTTC. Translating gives CASSYSIGQPYEQYF.

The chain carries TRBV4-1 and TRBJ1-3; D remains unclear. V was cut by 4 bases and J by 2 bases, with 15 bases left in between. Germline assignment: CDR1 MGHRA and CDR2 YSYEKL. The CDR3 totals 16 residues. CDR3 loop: CASSPEKRSPGNTIYF. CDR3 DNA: TGCGCCAGCAGCCCGGAGAAGCGGAGCCCTGGAAACACCATATATTTT.

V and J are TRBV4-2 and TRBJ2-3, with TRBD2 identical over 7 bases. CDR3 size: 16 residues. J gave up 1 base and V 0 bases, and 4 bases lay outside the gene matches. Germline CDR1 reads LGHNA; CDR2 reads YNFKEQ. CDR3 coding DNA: TGTGCCAGCAGCCAAGATGTGGGGGGGGGCACAGATACGCAGTATTTT. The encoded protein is CASSQDVGGGTDTQYF.